These 7 T cell receptor beta chains came from one sample sequenced in a study. TCRdb itself ran the 5' RACE reads through MiXCR, one entry per CDR3 protein. The table includes about 54,000 distinct CDR3 sequences, under 20% detected once. The sample consisted of naive CD4+ T cells sorted from blood. Subset noted: naive CD4+ T cells, CD4+CD45RA+CD25-. Receptors were obtained from a female donor with breast cancer.

There are a few counts of this clonotype. The V and J genes are TRBV24-1 and TRBJ1-1; 7 nucleotides match TRBD1. The germline CDR1 and CDR2 sequences are KGHDR and SFDVKD. The CDR3 is 14 amino acids. V trimming: 3 bases; J trimming: 6 bases; junction bases outside the gene matches: 6. The CDR3 loop is CATSDGTASSEAFF. The CDR3 DNA sequence: TGTGCCACCAGTGATGGGACAGCATCGTCTGAAGCTTTCTTT.

This clonotype was observed a few times. This chain joins TRBV7-2 and TRBJ2-7, with D possibly matching TRBD1 (5 bases). The germline V and J ends were trimmed by 4 bases and 3 bases, with 19 bases remaining between them. The V gene's germline CDR1 is SGHTA and CDR2 FQGNSA. The CDR3 has 16 residues. CDR3 loop: CASSSRLPQTGYEQYF. Written as DNA, the CDR3 is TGTGCCAGCAGCTCACGACTCCCCCAAACAGGCTACGAGCAGTACTTC.

The rearrangement links TRBV7-8 to TRBJ2-5, with D uncertain. The length of the CDR3 is 14 residues. CDR1 is SGHVS and CDR2 is FQNEAQ in the germline V gene. Trimming took 1 base from V and 2 from J, leaving 8 bases between them. The CDR3 region is CASSLVNRQETQYF. The CDR3 DNA reads as TGTGCCAGCAGCTTAGTCAACCGACAAGAGACCCAGTACTTC.

DNA for the CDR3: TGTGCCAGCAATGCGGCGGGAGCTATCAACGAGCAGTACTTC. As protein: CASNAAGAINEQYF. V usage is TRBV6-5 and J usage is TRBJ2-7; the match to TRBD2 covers 7 bases. This CDR3 spans 14 amino acids. V shed 7 bases, J shed 5 bases, and the junction held 11 bases outside the gene matches. The germline V gene has CDR1 MNHEY and CDR2 SVGAGI.

About this clonotype itself: Just one base apart from a much larger clone, this may be a read error. The chain uses TRBV6-5 and TRBJ2-1; 10 nucleotides align to TRBD1. This CDR3 is built from 14 residues. Germline V gives CDR1 MNHEY, CDR2 SVGAGI. This chain's CDR3 is CASGRDRGQNAQFF. The CDR3, as DNA: TGTGCCAGCGGCCGGGACAGGGGTCAGAATGCGCAGTTCTTC.

On this clonotype itself: A read error may produce the germline difference seen at one junction end. The chain recombines TRBV5-1 with TRBJ2-4, with D maybe TRBD2 (5 bases). There are 13 residues in the CDR3. Germline CDR1 is SGHRS and CDR2 is YFSETQ. CDR3 sequence (DNA): TGCACCAGCAGCCCGGGAAACAAAAACATTCAGTACTTC. Protein product: CTSSPGNKNIQYF.

This chain connects TRBV20-1 to TRBJ2-3; 11 nucleotides align to TRBD2. Trimming cost V 6 bases and J 5 bases; bases outside gene matches: 7. The CDR3 totals 14 residues. Germline loops: CDR1 DFQATT, CDR2 SNEGSKA (reference sequence). The CDR3 nucleotides read TGCAGTGCCATAATTAGCGGGAGGGGAGATACGCAGTATTTT. This encodes CSAIISGRGDTQYF.